The present TCR beta chain was sequenced within a study of cytomegalovirus exposure and HLA in healthy donors listed by TCRdb under 2017. About the study as a whole: An earlier analysis of roughly 610 of the donors reported 276 Gb of sequence data and 100 million to 120 million unique TCR beta sequences obtained from around 180 million T cells. The later analysis used no new phenotypic data to find candidate immune exposures, relying instead on TCR beta sequences and their occurrence across donors. An early release covering roughly 580 HLA-typed donors comprised around 300 gigabases of sequencing data and tens of millions of unique TCR sequences. The study aimed to test whether signatures of past pathogen exposure could be identified by cataloging public T cell receptors. The T cell repertoires of some 700 subjects were profiled by immunosequencing and related to cytomegalovirus serostatus. To study patterns of TCR occurrence, a later analysis re-analyzed previously published TCR beta repertoires from hundreds of donors and added high-resolution HLA genotyping. Among the roughly 400 genotyped donors, approximately 76% belonged to the genetic ancestry cluster associated with self-reported Caucasian donors. An earlier analysis of several hundred of the donors applied high-throughput TCR beta sequencing to assess whether each TCR beta V gene segment acted as functional or pseudogenic. High-throughput TCR immunosequencing, statistical association of individual TCRs with disease status, and machine learning were combined to predict cytomegalovirus infection status. Donor age, sex, ethnicity and CMV serostatus were compiled together with the repertoire data. A separate validation cohort of more than 100 different subjects was used in addition to the 666-subject first cohort. Both class I and class II loci were covered by HLA typing, at four-digit resolution. Typing coverage varied by locus: about 620-630 donors for A, B, C, DRB1 and DQB1; more than 500 for DQA1; nearly 610 for DPA1; under 490 for DPB1. A later genetic analysis took genome-wide SNP genotypes for about three fifths of the 666 donors and used that subset as a discovery cohort. Roughly five DR-DQ haplotypes were treated as single units for association and clustering because of strong linkage in the cohort. Across 398 genotyped donors of the cohort, an average of roughly 200,000 unique TCR beta nucleotide sequences per donor were sequenced, and roughly a sixth of those sequences were non-productive. Every repertoire in the discovery cohort had been generated on one and the same sequencing platform. General findings and caveats noted by the study authors: Roughly uniform sequencing depth across donors was assumed in presence/absence analyses, although this assumption may not hold. In a later analysis, several top co-occurrence clusters were reported to appear linked to parvovirus B19, influenza, CMV and Epstein-Barr virus. The cohort was sequenced for TCR beta chains only, and without alpha or paired-chain data the features that could be detected were limited. Linkage disequilibrium might explain the correlated functional status among segregating V segments, but an unknown experimental factor could not be ruled out. For the cohort, immune exposure information was limited to CMV serostatus. In a later analysis, TCR association rates were found to vary across HLA loci, with the most associated TCRs seen for DRB1 alleles and the fewest for HLA-C alleles. A later analysis found that most CMV-associated TCR beta chains appeared HLA-restricted, with HLA associations seemingly driven largely by CMV exposure. In a later genetic analysis, a missense DCLRE1C variant was associated with V-gene and J-gene trimming of TCR beta chains, and the association was replicated in an independent cohort. Broadly in line with IMGT annotations, most TCR beta V segments showed up in productive rearrangements about 87% or about 30% of the time in an earlier analysis of around 550 of the donors. In a later genetic analysis, fewer N-insertions in productive TCRs were reported among donors in an Asian-associated ancestry cluster than the approximately 710-donor mean. A further reported finding was that TCR beta sequences accurately predicted the HLA-A and HLA-B alleles for most subjects in the first cohort. Because the 87-base-pair reads could not distinguish some IMGT-functional V segments, including TRBV6-2 and TRBV6-3, those segments were excluded. The study listed 164 TCR beta chains as associated with cytomegalovirus. When HLA alleles, especially DR and DQ, strongly co-occurred, TCR associations were difficult to assign to individual alleles. A group of highly shared sequence variants was considered likely to be a technical artifact of the sequencing pipeline. According to the authors, the approach could potentially be generalized to other disease states and immunological phenotypes. A later analysis found that HLA-associated TCR beta chains were more clonally expanded and had lower generation probabilities than equally common non-associated chains. A later analysis associated about 17,000 TCR beta sequences with specific HLA alleles at a false discovery rate of 0.05. Around 16 rarely observed V segments, including chromosome 9 orphons, were excluded from the earlier analysis of about 600 of the donors because counts were too low. Because some donors lacked HLA typing at each locus, the association tests relied only on the typed subset. Most TCR sequences were seen in very few donors, while some public TCRs were found in many individuals. In both the original and validation cohorts, the classifier was reported to diagnose cytomegalovirus status with high specificity and sensitivity. Three of the identified cytomegalovirus-associated TCR beta chains were confirmed in vitro to be specific for cytomegalovirus antigens.

Libraries came from the immunoSEQ multiplex PCR assay. For the multiplex PCR, a mixture combining 60 forward primers for TCR Vbeta segments and 13 reverse primers for TCR Jbeta segments was used. A multiplex PCR assay on genomic DNA amplified the CDR3 region of rearranged TCR beta genes. The Illumina HiSeq System was used to sequence the amplified TCR beta libraries as 87-base-pair reads. The original methods were these. A later analysis tallied 70 million to 100 million unique TCR beta chains across the approximately 670 repertoires, and about 12 million of those chains were shared by two or more donors. A nearest-neighbor algorithm error-corrected the raw reads and collapsed the reads into unique sequences, merging closely related sequences to remove PCR and sequencing errors. Alignment of CDR3 sequences to IMGT reference sequences was used to assign V, D and J gene segments. For a sequence to be retained, a match of at least six nucleotides to both a V gene segment and a J gene segment was required. Rearrangements were classified as productive when the CDR3 lacked stop codons and remained in frame with V and J, and all other rearrangements were classified as non-productive. CDR3 was defined by IMGT convention, running from the second conserved V-encoded cysteine to the conserved J-encoded phenylalanine. The earlier analysis of some 540 of the donors excluded any sequence lacking an unambiguous match to a single V gene segment. An earlier analysis of over 450 of the donors classified V segments as functional when productive rearrangements were above 56.7% and as segregating when the standard deviation between donors was above 5%. A statistical classification framework was built for diagnosing cytomegalovirus status from the catalog of TCR beta chain sequences. A later analysis assigned V and J genes by comparing TCR nucleotide sequences with IMGT/GENE-DB human TR gene sequences. A later analysis assigned CDR3 sequences and most-parsimonious VDJ recombination scenarios with the TCRdist pipeline. In a later analysis, every TCR beta chain was defined by the combination of its CDR3 amino acid sequence and its V-gene family, and reads without a unique V-gene family were dropped. As a way to deal with suspected cross-contamination and a sequencing artifact, a later analysis dropped roughly 620 nucleotide sequences that were highly shared and had low generation probability. In a later analysis, a clonal expansion index was calculated for each public chain from normalized within-repertoire ranks of inferred template counts. Generation probabilities in a later analysis came from a VDJ recombination model fitted to out-of-frame rearrangements, and those results were checked against IGoR. A later analysis scored TCR-TCR, TCR-HLA and TCR-CMV co-occurrence with hypergeometric tests, applying a repertoire-size bias correction to TCR pairs. A later analysis estimated false discovery rates by permuting HLA or CMV assignments 20 times. A later analysis grouped co-occurring TCRs with DBSCAN, adding TCRdist sequence similarity when clustering within HLA-allele-positive subsets. Repertoires with fewer than 30,000 or more than 120,000 public chains, plus five repertoires with anomalous nucleotide sharing, were excluded from co-occurrence clustering. The table was pulled from immuneACCESS by TCRdb, which kept in-frame rearrangements only. Such tables lose some clones; where checked, under half of the loss comes from unresolved V genes, and the rest has no known cause. V and J calls and clone size are as listed in that table; D and trimming were resolved from the DNA. The sample contains about 130,000 clones, about 83% of them found a single time. The ten biggest clones cover about 3.9% of the sample.

In total, just over 650 healthy bone marrow donors made up the cohort. All cohort members were sampled while nominally healthy, although unrecorded immune exposures were likely present. The donor tested CMV seropositive and was one of the 289 seropositive cohort members. A peripheral blood sample was collected from each donor, and TCR beta sequencing was performed on peripheral blood mononuclear cells. The Qiagen DNeasy Blood Extraction Kit was used to extract genomic DNA from the blood cell samples. In regard to this clone: Its specific antigen is unknown. No qualities accompany the bases; no much larger clone lies one base away.

Compared with germline, V lacks 6 bases and J lacks 14 bases; bases without a gene match: 17. The CDR3 has 14 amino acids, counting the end cysteine and phenylalanine. CDR3 DNA is the only sequence kept; it has 42 bases, read in frame from the first base. From a lookup of the germline V gene, CDR1 and CDR2 are MNHEY and SVGAGI. The sequenced sample consisted of PBMCs. The sequence links TRBV6-5 to TRBJ2-3; the central 7 bases match TRBD2. The sequence was collected from a woman between 40 and 55 years old in good health and CMV-seropositive. The nucleotides read TGTGCCAGCAGCCCTGACGGGGTGACTAGCACAATGTATTTT. This translates into CASSPDGVTSTMYF.